This TCR beta chain was found in a study of metastatic and nonmetastatic thyroid tumors. About the research overall: Repertoire comparisons spanned blood and tumor or nodule tissue from malignant and benign thyroid patients.

As handled by the study authors: CDR3 was compared across clinicopathological groups, and the resulting differences were used to build a distant-metastasis classifier for papillary thyroid cancer. MiXCR reprocessed the PCR reads for TCRdb. These V and J calls are TCRdb output, not the study's own analysis. The sample consists of 35,000 to 40,000 clones, roughly 25% of them appearing once. Study results and limitations: Across blood and tumor, TCR beta diversity in malignant thyroid tumors was reportedly significantly higher than in benign nodules.

Thyroid surgery was preceded by no treatment in any patient. As to this clone: As yet, its antigen is unknown.

The CDR3 contains 13 residues. The ends were cut back, 1 base at V and 4 bases at J, with 10 bases in the middle. Germline CDR1 reads DFQATT; CDR2 reads SNEGSKA (reference sequence). The TCR comes from a female donor with papillary thyroid cancer or a benign thyroid nodule (not recorded which). Some clones in this sample may be carry-over from other donors' samples. Material for sequencing was blood. The V call is TRBV20-1, the J call TRBJ1-1; no reliable D call. CDR3 bases: TGCAGTGCTAGAGGTCCGGGCGGCACTGAAGCTTTCTTT. Its translation: CSARGPGGTEAFF.